The following is a TCR beta chain sequence with its context. Authors' methods: It was from reference gene primer amplification that nucleated cell counts were estimated. Sequencing was performed with immunoSEQ multiplex PCR; in TCRdb, only in-frame clones are kept and a portion is missing. That table supplies the V and J calls and clone size; D and trimming were determined from the DNA. The data contain around 450,000 clones, about 85% of them singletons. CDR1 SGHRS and CDR2 YFSETQ come from the germline V gene. The CDR3 consists of 15 residues. J lost 5 bases, V lost 4 bases, and 8 bases had no gene match. The record originates from a study of blood T cell repertoires in COVID-19. In assigning cohorts, the study relied on participant-reported clinical history.

Sequencing input: PBMCs or T cells enriched from blood (not recorded which). The clonotype was recovered from a woman between 18 and 29 years old with acute COVID-19. The genes are TRBV5-1 and TRBJ2-5; 10 positions match TRBD2. The CDR3 DNA reads as TGCGCCAGCAGCACAGTAGCGGGGGGTCGGGAGACCCAGTACTTC. As protein: CASSTVAGGRETQYF.